This T cell receptor (beta chain) was documented in a study of cytomegalovirus exposure and HLA in healthy donors. General observations from the study: 87-base-pair reads could not separate some V segments, including TRBV6-2 and TRBV6-3. According to an earlier analysis, most TCR beta V segments yielded productive rearrangements about 90% or about 30% of the time.

Notes on this clone: Its antigen is unidentified.

Both 60 Vbeta primers and 13 Jbeta primers went into the PCR. Repertoires were generated with immunoSEQ multiplex PCR, while TCRdb's copy carries only in-frame clones and drops some. The sample carries some 95,000 clones, approximately 72% recorded once. The CDR3 is made up of 16 amino acids. Trimming at V came to 4 bases and at J to 8 bases, leaving 12 bases not matched to a gene. CDR1 is SGHRS, CDR2 YFSETQ, per germline. The chain uses TRBV5-1 and TRBJ2-1, with 10 bases that match TRBD2. Sequencing input: PBMCs. The receptor was derived from a woman aged 40 to 50 in good health and CMV-seropositive. The CDR3 is CASSPPGLALSYEQFF. In nucleotides, the CDR3 is TGCGCCAGCAGCCCCCCGGGACTAGCGTTAAGTTATGAGCAGTTCTTC.